This TCR beta chain was profiled in a study of T cells in Graves' hyperthyroidism and ophthalmopathy. Germline loops: CDR1 SGHRS, CDR2 YFSETQ. The CDR3 totals 16 residues. The V segment lost 4 bases and the J segment 0 bases; nucleotides outside the gene matches: 9. Amplification of TCR beta CDR3 regions was performed using RNA transcripts as template. The study used the HTBI primer set for a first-round RT-PCR of the TCR CDR3. TCRdb used MiXCR to reprocess the multiplex PCR reads, holding one entry per CDR3 protein. Of about 410,000 distinct CDR3 sequences in the sample, roughly 15% are singletons; the top ten hold 13%.

This chain joins TRBV5-1 and TRBJ2-5; 7 bases agree with TRBD2. The TCR was taken from a man aged 18 to 30 with Graves' ophthalmopathy. The sequencing sample was made of blood. The CDR3 DNA sequence: TGCGCCAGCAGCCCTCAAGCGGGGTTCCACCAAGAGACCCAGTACTTC. Translating gives CASSPQAGFHQETQYF.